The text below deals with one TCR beta chain. Participants were aged 18 to 89 years from 20 to 30 US areas. CDR1 and CDR2 (germline): MDHEN, SYDVKM. CDR3 length: 14 residues. The J segment lost 5 bases and the V segment lost 5 bases, leaving 7 bases of the junction unmatched. The data originate from a study of blood T cell repertoires in COVID-19. The table came from immunoSEQ multiplex PCR; TCRdb's copy has only in-frame clones and leaves some out. The sample gives 300,000 to 400,000 clones, around 89% of which show up once; 0.9% to 1.5% is in the top ten. The chain is built from TRBV28 and TRBJ1-1, with 8 bases matching TRBD1. The sequence was collected from a woman under 30 who had recovered from COVID-19. The sequencing sample was made of PBMCs or T cells enriched from blood (not recorded which). The CDR3 bases are TGTGCCAGCAGTCCCTTCACAGGGGGGACTGAAGCTTTCTTT. This translates into CASSPFTGGTEAFF. The whole variable domain, filled in from reference TRBV28 and TRBJ1-1, reads DVKVTQSSRYLVKRTGEKVFLECVQDMDHENMFWYRQDPGLGLRLIYFSYDVKMKEKGDIPEGYSVSREKKERFSLILESASTNQTSMYLCASSPFTGGTEAFFGQGTRLTVV.